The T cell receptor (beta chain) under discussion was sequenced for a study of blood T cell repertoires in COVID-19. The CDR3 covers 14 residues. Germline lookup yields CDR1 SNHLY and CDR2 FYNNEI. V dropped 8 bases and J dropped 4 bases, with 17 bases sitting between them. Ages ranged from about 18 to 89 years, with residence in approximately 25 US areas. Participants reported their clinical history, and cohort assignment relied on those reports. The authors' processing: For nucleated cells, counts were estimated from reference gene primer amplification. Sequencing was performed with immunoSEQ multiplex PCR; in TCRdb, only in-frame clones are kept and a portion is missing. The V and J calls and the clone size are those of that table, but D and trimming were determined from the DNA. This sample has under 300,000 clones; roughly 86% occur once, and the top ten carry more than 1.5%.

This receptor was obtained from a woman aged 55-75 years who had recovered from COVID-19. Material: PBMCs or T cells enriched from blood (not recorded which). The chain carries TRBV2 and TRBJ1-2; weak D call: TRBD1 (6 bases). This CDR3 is CASGNSGQIYGYTF. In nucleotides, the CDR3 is TGTGCCAGCGGAAATTCGGGACAAATCTATGGCTACACCTTC.